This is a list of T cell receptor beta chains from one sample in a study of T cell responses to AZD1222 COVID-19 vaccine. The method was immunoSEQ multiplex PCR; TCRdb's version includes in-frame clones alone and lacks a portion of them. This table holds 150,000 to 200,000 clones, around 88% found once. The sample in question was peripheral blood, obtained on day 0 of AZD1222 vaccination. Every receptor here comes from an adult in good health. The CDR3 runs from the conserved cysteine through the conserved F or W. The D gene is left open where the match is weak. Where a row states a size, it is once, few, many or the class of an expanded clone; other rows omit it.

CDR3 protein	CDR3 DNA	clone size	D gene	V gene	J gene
CASSPSFSSSTGELFF	TGCGCCAGCAGCCCATCTTTTTCGTCCTCCACCGGGGAGCTGTTTTTT	few	-	TRBV5-1	TRBJ2-2
CASSPGSNQPQHF	TGTGCCAGCTCACCAGGGAGTAATCAGCCCCAGCATTTT	-	-	TRBV18	TRBJ1-5
CASRPTGSTEAFF	TGTGCCAGCAGACCTACAGGGAGCACTGAAGCTTTCTTT	-	-	TRBV3-1/TRBV3-2	TRBJ1-1
CASSQGWGAGNEQFF	TGTGCCAGCAGCCAAGGATGGGGGGCCGGCAATGAGCAGTTCTTC	-	-	TRBV3-1/TRBV3-2	TRBJ2-1
CASSWDRENTDTQYF	TGCGCCAGCAGCTGGGACAGGGAAAACACAGATACGCAGTATTTT	-	TRBD1	TRBV5-1	TRBJ2-3
CASSSGTLNTGELFF	TGTGCCAGCAGCTCTGGGACACTGAACACCGGGGAGCTGTTTTTT	-	-	TRBV7-9	TRBJ2-2
CATSSRAGGLDTQYF	TGTGCCACCAGCAGTAGGGCGGGGGGCCTAGATACGCAGTATTTT	-	TRBD2	TRBV15	TRBJ2-3
CASSAGTGYSGELFF	TGTGCCAGCAGCGCCGGGACAGGGTATTCCGGGGAGCTGTTTTTT	-	TRBD1	TRBV11-2	TRBJ2-2
CASSRPLAGANYGYTF	TGTGCCAGTAGTAGGCCCCTGGCGGGAGCTAACTATGGCTACACCTTC	-	-	TRBV19	TRBJ1-2
CASSTGGEATDTQYF	TGCGCCAGCAGCACAGGGGGTGAGGCCACAGATACGCAGTATTTT	-	TRBD1	TRBV5-1	TRBJ2-3
CASGLPLRDRGNYEQYF	TGTGCTAGTGGTTTGCCCCTCCGGGACAGGGGAAACTACGAGCAGTACTTC	-	TRBD1	TRBV12-5	TRBJ2-7
CASSKRGQDEAFF	TGTGCCAGCAGCAAAAGGGGACAGGATGAAGCTTTCTTT	-	TRBD1	TRBV7-3	TRBJ1-1
CSVEADLDEQYF	TGCAGCGTTGAGGCAGATCTGGACGAGCAGTACTTC	-	-	TRBV29-1	TRBJ2-7
CAWSDLGRLYGYTF	TGTGCCTGGAGTGACTTAGGACGGTTATATGGCTACACCTTC	-	-	TRBV30	TRBJ1-2
CASTRRPLTDTQYF	TGTGCCAGCACTCGGCGTCCCCTCACAGATACGCAGTATTTT	-	-	TRBV2	TRBJ2-3
CASSRSASSYEQYF	TGTGCCAGCAGCCGGAGTGCTTCGTCCTACGAGCAGTACTTC	-	-	TRBV6-5	TRBJ2-7
CASSSPGTIYNEQFF	TGTGCCAGCAGCTCCCCAGGGACAATTTACAATGAGCAGTTCTTC	-	-	TRBV11-3	TRBJ2-1
CASREGGVGGELFF	TGTGCCAGCAGGGAAGGCGGGGTCGGCGGGGAGCTGTTTTTT	-	-	TRBV7-7	TRBJ2-2
CASSLRGTGDYEQYF	TGTGCCAGCAGCTTAAGAGGGACAGGGGACTACGAGCAGTACTTC	-	TRBD1	TRBV7-9	TRBJ2-7
CASSERKYEQYF	TGCGCCAGCAGTGAGAGGAAGTACGAGCAGTACTTC	-	-	TRBV10-2	TRBJ2-7
CASSVTGRRETQYF	TGTGCCAGCAGCGTGACAGGGCGTAGAGAGACCCAGTACTTC	-	TRBD1	TRBV7-3	TRBJ2-5
CASSGRNYGYTF	TGTGCCAGTAGTGGACGGAACTATGGCTACACCTTC	-	-	TRBV19	TRBJ1-2
CASSQNGAGNSEAFF	TGTGCCAGTAGCCAAAACGGGGCAGGGAATAGTGAAGCTTTCTTT	-	-	TRBV19	TRBJ1-1
CASSERRFTGGEKLFF	TGTGCCAGCAGCGAAAGGAGGTTCACAGGGGGAGAAAAACTGTTTTTT	once	TRBD1	TRBV27	TRBJ1-4
CASSPRTGTDTQYF	TGTGCCAGCTCACCACGGACAGGGACAGATACGCAGTATTTT	-	TRBD1	TRBV18	TRBJ2-3
CASSLGQGSYNSPLHF	TGTGCCAGCAGCTTGGGACAGGGCTCCTATAATTCACCCCTCCACTTT	-	TRBD1	TRBV5-4	TRBJ1-6
CSARDPPEAFF	TGCAGTGCTAGAGATCCACCTGAAGCTTTCTTT	-	-	TRBV20-1	TRBJ1-1
CASSIARRGNEKLFF	TGTGCCAGTAGTATAGCCCGGCGGGGGAATGAAAAACTGTTTTTT	-	-	TRBV19	TRBJ1-4